Following are 22 T cell receptor beta chains from one sample sequenced in a study of beta chain features in type 1 diabetes. The study's findings and limits: Among all four CD4+ subsets, Type 1 diabetes patients had TCRB CDR3s that were moderately but significantly shorter.

The antigens of these receptors remain unknown. The sequenced template was cDNA made from the entire isolated RNA. TCRdb's table, derived via immunoSEQ multiplex PCR, lists solely in-frame clones and lacks some. The data show some 45,000 clones, approximately 70% seen once. Sequencing used Tregs from blood. The receptors originated from a woman aged 18-35 years with type 1 diabetes.

Written as DNA, the CDR3 is TGTGCCAGCAGCTTGAGGGACTTCCAAGAGACCCAGTACTTC. Translation gives CASSLRDFQETQYF. The chain joins TRBV5-6 to TRBJ2-5; TRBD2 might be the D (6 bases). The CDR3 loop spans 14 amino acids. Germline V CDR1 and CDR2: SGHDT, YYEEEE. V shed 1 base and J shed 1 base, with 8 bases lying between them.

V is TRBV6-5 and J is TRBJ2-7; D possibly corresponds to TRBD1 (5 bases). The CDR3 has 12 amino acids. CDR1 and CDR2 (germline): MNHEY, SVGAGI. Between the trimmed V and J ends, which lost 5 bases and 7 bases, there was a span of 12 bases. CDR3 loop: CASSQQGGEQYF. The CDR3 DNA sequence: TGTGCCAGCAGTCAGCAGGGTGGTGAGCAGTACTTC.

This chain joins TRBV29-1 and TRBJ1-4, with TRBD1 matching over 7 bases. CDR1 is SQVTM and CDR2 is ANQGSEA in the germline V gene. CDR3 size: 14 residues. The V and J ends lost 7 bases and 2 bases, in that order; junction bases with no gene match: 7. The CDR3 DNA reads as TGCAGCGCCTTCGGACAGGCTACTAATGAAAAACTGTTTTTT. Residues: CSAFGQATNEKLFF.

This clone was counted only a few times. This chain joins TRBV7-2 and TRBJ2-3; a possible D gene is TRBD2 (5 bases). The V and J ends lost 1 base and 7 bases respectively, with 18 bases between them. Germline CDR1 and CDR2: SGHTA and FQGNSA. The CDR3 is 16 residues long. CDR3 sequence: CASSLGGDYRGNTQYF. The CDR3 nucleotides are TGTGCCAGCAGCTTAGGCGGTGACTATCGCGGAAATACGCAGTATTTT.

This chain connects TRBV19 to TRBJ1-5; possibly TRBD1 for D (6 bases). Germline CDR1 and CDR2: LNHDA and SQIVND (reference sequence). This CDR3 spans 13 amino acids. The V gene lost 9 bases and the J gene lost 5 bases, with 14 bases spanning the gap. The CDR3 sequence: CASAGGGYQPQHF. The CDR3 DNA reads as TGTGCCAGCGCGGGGGGGGGCTATCAGCCCCAGCATTTT.

Relative to its sample, this clone is large (0.1 to 1%). The chain is built from TRBV7-9 and TRBJ2-5, with 7 bases fitting TRBD2. In germline, CDR1 is SEHNR, CDR2 FQNEAQ (reference sequence). The V and J ends lost 3 bases and 1 base, in that order; junction bases with no gene match: 5. This CDR3 region has 15 residues. CDR3: CASSLGAGPQETQYF. CDR3 DNA: TGTGCCAGCAGCTTGGGAGCGGGGCCCCAAGAGACCCAGTACTTC.

J is TRBJ2-7 and V is TRBV4-2; 7 bases fit TRBD2. J lost 0 bases, V lost 3 bases, and 8 bases had no gene match. This CDR3 has 16 amino acids. In germline, CDR1 is LGHNA, CDR2 YNFKEQ. The DNA for the CDR3 is TGTGCCAGCAGCCAGACCTCAGCGGGGAGCTCCTACGAGCAGTACTTC. It encodes CASSQTSAGSSYEQYF.

The V call is TRBV7-9, the J call TRBJ2-7; 7 positions match TRBD1. Germline V gene lookup returns CDR1 SEHNR and CDR2 FQNEAQ (reference sequence). Trimming cost V 0 bases and J 3 bases; bases outside gene matches: 2. This CDR3 has 14 residues. The CDR3 is CASSLAQGDYEQYF. As DNA, the CDR3 is TGTGCCAGCAGCTTAGCGCAGGGGGACTACGAGCAGTACTTC.

V is TRBV5-6 and J is TRBJ2-6; possibly TRBD2 for D (5 bases). The CDR3 is 18 amino acids. V dropped 5 bases and J dropped 5 bases, with 23 bases sitting between them. The germline gives CDR1 SGHDT, CDR2 YYEEEE. CDR3 DNA: TGTGCCAGCAGACTAGACAATAGTCACAAAGGTCGGGCCAACGTCCTGACTTTC. This codes for CASRLDNSHKGRANVLTF.

The chain recombines TRBV12-5 with TRBJ2-5; 9 positions agree with TRBD2. The junction had 8 bases not matched to a gene; V was cut back by 5 bases and J by 7 bases. The CDR3 is made up of 14 amino acids. The germline CDR1 and CDR2 sequences are LGHNT and FRNRAP. The CDR3 here is CASGGGGARGTQYF. The CDR3 DNA reads TGTGCTAGTGGTGGCGGGGGGGCGAGGGGGACCCAGTACTTC.

This clone has only a few counts. The CDR3 DNA follows: TGTGCCAGCAGCTTGATCCAGGGGGATGAAAAACTGTTTTTT. Encoded protein: CASSLIQGDEKLFF. The rearrangement links TRBV5-5 to TRBJ1-4; TRBD1 aligns across 7 bases. After removal of 1 base from V and 6 bases from J, the junction contained 3 bases not matched to a gene. The CDR3 is 14 residues long. Per the germline V gene, CDR1 is SGHKS and CDR2 is YYEKEE (reference sequence). Full variable domain (rest looked up from reference TRBV5-5 and TRBJ1-4): DAGVTQSPTHLIKTRGQQVTLRCSPISGHKSVSWYQQVLGQGPQFIFQYYEKEERGRGNFPDRFSARQFPNYSSELNVNALLLGDSALYLCASSLIQGDEKLFFGSGTQLSVL.

The DNA for the CDR3 is TGTGCCAGCAAACTCCCGGGACATCGGGCTGATACGCAGTATTTT. Translating gives CASKLPGHRADTQYF. The rearrangement joins TRBV27 to TRBJ2-3; possibly TRBD1 for D (6 bases). Germline CDR1 is MNHEY and CDR2 is SMNVEV (reference sequence). V dropped 7 bases and J dropped 6 bases, with 20 bases sitting between them. This CDR3 has 15 amino acids.

The chain joins TRBV7-2 to TRBJ2-7; 7 bases are a match to TRBD1. Losses at the gene ends were 2 bases for V and 1 base for J; bases not matched to a gene: 8. This CDR3 spans 16 amino acids. Germline loops: CDR1 SGHTA, CDR2 FQGNSA. The CDR3 nucleotides read TGTGCCAGCAGCTTAAACGGACAGGAGCCTTCCTACGAGCAGTACTTC. This translates into CASSLNGQEPSYEQYF.

This clone has only a few counts. CDR3 sequence: CASSQGAKNIQYF. CDR3 nucleotides: TGTGCCAGCAGCCAGGGGGCCAAAAACATTCAGTACTTC. The J gene is TRBJ2-4, the V gene TRBV7-2; TRBD1 might be the D (6 bases). The germline V gene encodes CDR1 SGHTA and CDR2 FQGNSA. Trimming pared 5 bases from V and 1 base from J, leaving 6 bases between. CDR3 size: 13 residues.

CDR3 DNA: TGCAGTGCTAGTTCGTACGAGCAGTACTTC. Its translation is CSASSYEQYF. The chain joins TRBV20-1 to TRBJ2-5; D not resolved. The end of the DNA fits TRBJ2-7 better, so the J call may be wrong. The CDR3 covers 10 residues. Germline loops: CDR1 DFQATT, CDR2 SNEGSKA (reference sequence).

The table lists this clone with a count of one. This chain links TRBV9 with TRBJ2-7, with 7 bases identical to TRBD1. After removal of 4 bases from V and 7 bases from J, the junction contained 11 bases not matched to a gene. The CDR3 contains 14 residues. From germline, CDR1 is SGDLS and CDR2 YYNGEE. In DNA, the CDR3 is TGTGCCAGCAGCCAGGGACAGAGGGTCGGGGAGCAGTACTTC. Translated: CASSQGQRVGEQYF.

This sequence joins TRBV7-7 and TRBJ2-1; 8 bases are a match to TRBD2. Germline V gene lookup returns CDR1 SSHAT and CDR2 FNYEAQ (reference sequence). This CDR3 region has 13 residues. With V trimmed by 3 bases and J by 16 bases, 11 bases remained unmatched. CDR3 region: CASSFSAGGRIFF. CDR3 sequence (DNA): TGTGCCAGCAGCTTCTCGGCGGGGGGCCGGATTTTCTTC.

The V call is TRBV7-8, the J call TRBJ1-4; D call uncertain. The CDR3 runs 16 residues. The V end lost 0 bases, the J end lost 8 bases, and 16 bases lay between the germline ends. Germline CDR1 SGHVS, CDR2 FQNEAQ. CDR3 in amino acids: CASSLAVTGLGEKLFF. CDR3 bases: TGTGCCAGCAGCTTAGCCGTTACGGGATTAGGGGAAAAACTGTTTTTT.

The chain has TRBV11-3 and TRBJ2-1, with a weak D call TRBD2 (7 bases). Trimming removed 6 bases from V and 10 bases from J, with 10 bases in between. Germline CDR1 and CDR2: SGHNT and YENEEA. This CDR3 spans 11 amino acids. CDR3 DNA sequence: TGTGCCAGCAGAGAGGGGGGGGAGCAGTTCTTC. This sequence encodes CASREGGEQFF.

The genes are TRBV10-3 and TRBJ2-7; TRBD2 aligns across 8 bases. J gave up 13 bases and V 2 bases, and 4 bases lay outside the gene matches. The germline gives CDR1 ENHRY, CDR2 SYGVKD. This CDR3 has 11 residues. Here the CDR3 reads CAISEGAGEYF. The CDR3 DNA sequence: TGTGCCATCAGTGAGGGAGCGGGAGAATACTTC.

V is TRBV7-9 and J is TRBJ2-1; 9 bases fit TRBD2. The CDR3 contains 15 residues. Germline values: CDR1 SEHNR, CDR2 FQNEAQ (reference sequence). The V gene end was trimmed by 0 bases and the J gene end by 6 bases; junction bases not matched to a gene: 3. The CDR3 DNA follows: TGTGCCAGCAGCTTAGCGGCTAGCGGGGTCAATGAGCAGTTCTTC. This codes for CASSLAASGVNEQFF.

The rearrangement joins TRBV11-2 to TRBJ1-1, with TRBD1 identical over 8 bases. Germline CDR1 reads SGHAT; CDR2 reads FQNNGV. The CDR3 extends over 14 amino acids. V shed 5 bases and J 4 bases; nucleotides not matched to a gene: 6. CDR3 DNA sequence: TGTGCCAGCAGCAATGGACAGGGTGGCACTGAAGCTTTCTTT. Its translation: CASSNGQGGTEAFF.